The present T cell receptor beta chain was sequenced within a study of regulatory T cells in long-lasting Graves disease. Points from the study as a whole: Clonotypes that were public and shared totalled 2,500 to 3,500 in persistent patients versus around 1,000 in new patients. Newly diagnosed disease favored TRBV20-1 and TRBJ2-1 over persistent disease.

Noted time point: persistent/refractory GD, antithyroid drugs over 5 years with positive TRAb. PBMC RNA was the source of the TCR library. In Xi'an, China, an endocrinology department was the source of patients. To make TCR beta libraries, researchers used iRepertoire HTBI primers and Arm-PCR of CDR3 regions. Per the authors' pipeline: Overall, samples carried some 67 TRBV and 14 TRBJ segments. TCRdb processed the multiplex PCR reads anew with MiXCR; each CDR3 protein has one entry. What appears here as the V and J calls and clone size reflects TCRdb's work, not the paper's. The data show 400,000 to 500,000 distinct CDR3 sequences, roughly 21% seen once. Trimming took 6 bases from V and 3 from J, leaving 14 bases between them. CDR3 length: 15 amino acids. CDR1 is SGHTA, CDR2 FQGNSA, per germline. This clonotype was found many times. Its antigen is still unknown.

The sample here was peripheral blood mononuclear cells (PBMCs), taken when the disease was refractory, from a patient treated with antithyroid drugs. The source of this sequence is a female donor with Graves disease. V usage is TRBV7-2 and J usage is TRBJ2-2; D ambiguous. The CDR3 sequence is CASRPLIWDTGELFF. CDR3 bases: TGTGCCAGCAGACCCCTGATCTGGGACACCGGGGAGCTGTTTTTT.